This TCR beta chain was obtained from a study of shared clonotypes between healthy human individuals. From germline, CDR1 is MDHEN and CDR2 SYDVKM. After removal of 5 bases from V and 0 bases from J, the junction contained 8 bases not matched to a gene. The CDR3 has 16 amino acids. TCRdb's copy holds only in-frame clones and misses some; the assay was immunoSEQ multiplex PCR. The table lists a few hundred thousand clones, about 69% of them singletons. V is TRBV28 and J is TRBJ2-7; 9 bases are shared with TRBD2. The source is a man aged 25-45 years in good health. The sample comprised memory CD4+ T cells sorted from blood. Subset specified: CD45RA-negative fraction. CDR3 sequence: CASSALAGRSSYEQYF. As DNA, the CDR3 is TGTGCCAGCAGTGCTCTAGCGGGACGGAGCTCCTACGAGCAGTACTTC.